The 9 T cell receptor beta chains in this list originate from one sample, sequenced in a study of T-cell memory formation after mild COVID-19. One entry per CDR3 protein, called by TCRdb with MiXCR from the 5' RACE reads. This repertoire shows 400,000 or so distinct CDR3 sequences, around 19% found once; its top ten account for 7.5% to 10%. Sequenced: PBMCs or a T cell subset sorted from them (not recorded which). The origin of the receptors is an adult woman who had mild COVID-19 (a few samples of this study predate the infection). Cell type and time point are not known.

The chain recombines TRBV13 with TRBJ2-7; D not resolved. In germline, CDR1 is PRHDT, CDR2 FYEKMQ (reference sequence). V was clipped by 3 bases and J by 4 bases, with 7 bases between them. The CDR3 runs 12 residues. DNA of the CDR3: TGTGCCAGCAGCTTCGGGCGGTACGAGCAGTACTTC. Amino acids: CASSFGRYEQYF.

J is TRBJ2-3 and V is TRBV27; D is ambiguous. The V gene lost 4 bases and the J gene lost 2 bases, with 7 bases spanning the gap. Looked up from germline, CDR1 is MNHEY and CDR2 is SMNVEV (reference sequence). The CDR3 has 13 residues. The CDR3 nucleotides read TGTGCCAGCAGTTGGATAGCCACAGATACGCAGTATTTT. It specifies CASSWIATDTQYF.

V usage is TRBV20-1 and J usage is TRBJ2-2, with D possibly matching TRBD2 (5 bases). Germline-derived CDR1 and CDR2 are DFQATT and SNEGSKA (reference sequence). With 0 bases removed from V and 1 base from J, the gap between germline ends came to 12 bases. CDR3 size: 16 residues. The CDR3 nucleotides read TGCAGTGCTAGAGATATTCGGGAAGGGAACACCGGGGAGCTGTTTTTT. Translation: CSARDIREGNTGELFF.

The chain's CDR3 is CATSDFGQGFTGELFF. The CDR3 nucleotides read TGTGCCACCAGTGATTTCGGGCAGGGATTCACCGGGGAGCTGTTTTTT. The chain uses TRBV24-1 and TRBJ2-2; tentatively, D is TRBD1 (5 bases). V lost 1 base, J lost 4 bases, and 12 bases lay in between. The CDR3 runs to 16 residues. CDR1 and CDR2 (germline): KGHDR, SFDVKD.

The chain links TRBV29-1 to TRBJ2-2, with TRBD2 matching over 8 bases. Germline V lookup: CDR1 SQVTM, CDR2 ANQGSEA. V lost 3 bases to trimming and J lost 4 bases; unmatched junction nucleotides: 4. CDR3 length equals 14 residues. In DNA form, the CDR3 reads TGCAGCGTTGACGGGAGGGGCCGCACCGGGGAGCTGTTTTTT. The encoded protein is CSVDGRGRTGELFF.

CDR3 protein: CASSFLAGISLNTQYF. In DNA form, the CDR3 reads TGTGCCAGCAGTTTTTTAGCGGGAATAAGCCTTAATACGCAGTATTTT. The V and J genes are TRBV12-3 or TRBV12-4 and TRBJ2-3; 8 bases are a match to TRBD2. V dropped 3 bases and J dropped 7; count of bases not matched to a gene: 12. CDR3 size: 16 residues.

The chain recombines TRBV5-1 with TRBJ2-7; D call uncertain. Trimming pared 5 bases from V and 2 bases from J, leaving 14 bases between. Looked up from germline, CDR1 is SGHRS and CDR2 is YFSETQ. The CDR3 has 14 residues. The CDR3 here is CASSPWAGTYEQYF. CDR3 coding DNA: TGCGCCAGCAGTCCGTGGGCTGGGACCTACGAGCAGTACTTC. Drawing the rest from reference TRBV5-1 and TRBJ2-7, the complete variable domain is KAGVTQTPRYLIKTRGQQVTLSCSPISGHRSVSWYQQTPGQGLQFLFEYFSETQRNKGNFPGRFSGRQFSNSRSEMNVSTLELGDSALYLCASSPWAGTYEQYFGPGTRLTVT.

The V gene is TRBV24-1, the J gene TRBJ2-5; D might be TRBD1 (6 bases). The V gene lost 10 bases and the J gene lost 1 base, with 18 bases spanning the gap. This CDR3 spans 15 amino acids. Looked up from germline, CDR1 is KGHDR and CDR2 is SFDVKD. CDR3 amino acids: CATQGTETVQETQYF. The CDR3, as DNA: TGTGCCACGCAGGGGACGGAAACGGTCCAAGAGACCCAGTACTTC.

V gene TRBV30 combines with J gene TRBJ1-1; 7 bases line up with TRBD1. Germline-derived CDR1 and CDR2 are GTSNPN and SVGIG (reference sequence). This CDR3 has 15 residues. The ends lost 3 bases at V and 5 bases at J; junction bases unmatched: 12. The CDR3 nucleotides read TGTGCCTGGAGACGACAGGGAAGGGGAACGACTGAAGCTTTCTTT. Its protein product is CAWRRQGRGTTEAFF.